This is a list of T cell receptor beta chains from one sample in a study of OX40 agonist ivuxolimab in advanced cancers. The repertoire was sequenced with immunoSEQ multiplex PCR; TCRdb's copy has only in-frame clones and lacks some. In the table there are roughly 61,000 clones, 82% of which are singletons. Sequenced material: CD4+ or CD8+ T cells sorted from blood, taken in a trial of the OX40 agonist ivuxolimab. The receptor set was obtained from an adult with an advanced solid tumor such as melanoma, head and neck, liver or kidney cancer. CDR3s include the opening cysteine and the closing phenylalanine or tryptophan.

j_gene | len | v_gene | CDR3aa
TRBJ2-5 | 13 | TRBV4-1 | CASSRTSQETQYF
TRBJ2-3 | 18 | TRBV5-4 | CASSLGSGRAVGTDTQYF
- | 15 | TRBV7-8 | CASSSKRTASYEQYF
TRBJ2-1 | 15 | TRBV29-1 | CSVVGTSGLYNEQFF
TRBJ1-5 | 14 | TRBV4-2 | CASSQTGGNQPQHF
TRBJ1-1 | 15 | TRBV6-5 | CATTMDRGLNTEAFF
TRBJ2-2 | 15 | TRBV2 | CASSELSGRTGELFF
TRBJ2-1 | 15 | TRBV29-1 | CSVDTGTSGRNEQFF
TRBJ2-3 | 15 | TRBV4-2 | CASSQASANTDTQYF
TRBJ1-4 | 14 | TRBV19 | CASSFRGESEKLFF
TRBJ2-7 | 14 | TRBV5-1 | CASRMRLAAGEQYF
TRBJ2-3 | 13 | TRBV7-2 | CASSISRGDTQYF
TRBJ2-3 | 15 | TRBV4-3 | CASSPFWKGTDTQYF
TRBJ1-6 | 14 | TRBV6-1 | CASSEVGNNSPLHF
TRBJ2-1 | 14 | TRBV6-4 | CASSDPGQNNEQFF
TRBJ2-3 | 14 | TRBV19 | CASSPGGTADTQYF
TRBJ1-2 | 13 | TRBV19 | CASTSDSRYGYTF
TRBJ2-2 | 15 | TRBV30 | CAWRGGRKNTGELFF